Listed below are T cell receptor beta chains from one sample, sequenced in a study of cytomegalovirus exposure and HLA in healthy donors. Produced via immunoSEQ multiplex PCR; TCRdb's table is partial and in-frame only. Among about 170,000 clones listed, 85% were seen once. Sequenced input: PBMCs. The receptor source for this set is a boy younger than 10 in good health and CMV-seronegative. Each CDR3 is given without its conserved first and last residue. Each record gives: V gene, J gene, D gene, clone size, CDR3 length, CDR3 protein. The D gene is left open where the match is weak. The size field is filled for only some rows; it gives once, few, many or a size class.

V: TRBV2; J: TRBJ2-7; D: NA; size: once; length: 10; CDR3: ALTDLPYEQY
V: TRBV10-3; J: TRBJ1-3; D: NA; size: NA; length: 10; CDR3: ASGDFGNTIY
V: TRBV5-1; J: TRBJ1-1; D: NA; size: once; length: 14; CDR3: ASSWRQAWGNTEAF
V: TRBV13; J: TRBJ1-5; D: TRBD1; size: NA; length: 13; CDR3: ASSRRTGGLQPQH
V: TRBV19; J: TRBJ1-5; D: TRBD1; size: NA; length: 16; CDR3: ASSIGQGALIFNQPQH
V: TRBV7-9; J: TRBJ1-2; D: NA; size: NA; length: 10; CDR3: ASSLDRDGYT
V: TRBV29-1; J: TRBJ2-1; D: TRBD1; size: NA; length: 9; CDR3: SSGTGNEQF
V: TRBV6-6; J: TRBJ2-6; D: NA; size: NA; length: 14; CDR3: ASSYSAGSGANVLT
V: TRBV6-1; J: TRBJ1-5; D: NA; size: once; length: 14; CDR3: ASSGRGGLGNQPQH
V: TRBV27; J: TRBJ1-2; D: TRBD1; size: NA; length: 15; CDR3: ASSLSAGGQGTYGYT
V: TRBV2; J: TRBJ2-7; D: NA; size: NA; length: 11; CDR3: ASRPGLKYEQY
V: TRBV6-1; J: TRBJ1-6; D: NA; size: NA; length: 13; CDR3: ASSERLQGNSPLH
V: TRBV19; J: TRBJ1-1; D: NA; size: NA; length: 13; CDR3: ASSIEGLPNTEAF
V: TRBV5-4; J: TRBJ1-4; D: NA; size: NA; length: 15; CDR3: ASSLEPLKGTNEKLF
V: TRBV28; J: TRBJ1-5; D: NA; size: NA; length: 11; CDR3: ASSPYGNQPQH
V: TRBV6-1; J: TRBJ1-1; D: TRBD1; size: NA; length: 13; CDR3: ASSEAPGGNTEAF
V: TRBV7-7; J: TRBJ2-1; D: TRBD1; size: NA; length: 15; CDR3: ASSPTGGLNSYNEQF
V: TRBV6-1; J: TRBJ2-4; D: NA; size: NA; length: 12; CDR3: ASSGQGSRNIQY
V: TRBV5-1; J: TRBJ1-1; D: TRBD1; size: once; length: 10; CDR3: ASSLQGGEAF
V: TRBV5-6; J: TRBJ2-1; D: NA; size: NA; length: 13; CDR3: ASIRTAAPNNEQF
V: TRBV18; J: TRBJ1-5; D: NA; size: NA; length: 14; CDR3: ASSLNRGAPDQPQH
V: TRBV5-1; J: TRBJ1-1; D: TRBD1; size: NA; length: 13; CDR3: ASSLPDREYTEAF
V: TRBV28; J: TRBJ1-2; D: NA; size: NA; length: 10; CDR3: AILTGDYGYT
V: TRBV15; J: TRBJ1-4; D: TRBD1; size: NA; length: 15; CDR3: ATSRAGTGVLNEKLF
V: TRBV15; J: TRBJ1-2; D: TRBD1; size: NA; length: 16; CDR3: ATKADLRDRELGYGYT
V: TRBV6-1; J: TRBJ2-3; D: TRBD1; size: NA; length: 11; CDR3: ASRTGATDTQY
V: TRBV15; J: TRBJ1-2; D: TRBD1; size: NA; length: 11; CDR3: ATSLQGADGYT
V: TRBV27; J: TRBJ2-5; D: TRBD2; size: NA; length: 13; CDR3: ASTRLAGKQETQY
V: TRBV27; J: TRBJ2-1; D: TRBD2; size: NA; length: 15; CDR3: ASSLFRASGRACEQF
V: TRBV10-3; J: TRBJ2-6; D: TRBD2; size: NA; length: 13; CDR3: AIGEGLSGANVLT
V: TRBV27; J: TRBJ2-7; D: TRBD2; size: few; length: 15; CDR3: ASSFGTSGRALYEQY
V: TRBV13; J: TRBJ2-4; D: NA; size: NA; length: 15; CDR3: ASSLVGLGQAKNIQY
V: TRBV7-9; J: TRBJ2-3; D: NA; size: NA; length: 13; CDR3: ASSLRTSITDTQY
V: TRBV6-5; J: TRBJ1-2; D: TRBD1; size: NA; length: 11; CDR3: ASSYTGVNGYT
V: TRBV6-4; J: NA; D: TRBD2; size: NA; length: 13; CDR3: ASSDDASGSYEQY
V: TRBV9; J: TRBJ1-3; D: NA; size: NA; length: 11; CDR3: ATTGTPGNTIY
V: TRBV11-2; J: TRBJ2-2; D: TRBD2; size: NA; length: 13; CDR3: AIVTSGTLTGELF
V: TRBV15; J: TRBJ2-2; D: TRBD2; size: NA; length: 16; CDR3: ATRGQDASGTNTGELF
V: TRBV28; J: TRBJ2-7; D: NA; size: NA; length: 13; CDR3: ASSLHAGITYEQY
V: TRBV6-6; J: TRBJ2-7; D: NA; size: once; length: 14; CDR3: ASSQGGVATPDEQY
V: TRBV2; J: TRBJ2-7; D: TRBD2; size: NA; length: 13; CDR3: ASSEWLAGPYEQY
V: TRBV28; J: TRBJ1-6; D: TRBD1; size: NA; length: 12; CDR3: ASTLGTGVSPLH
V: TRBV28; J: TRBJ2-2; D: TRBD1; size: once; length: 17; CDR3: ASILSGQGRRGNTGELF
V: TRBV6-1; J: TRBJ2-1; D: TRBD1; size: NA; length: 17; CDR3: ASSDGQGAQKSSYNEQF
V: TRBV30; J: TRBJ1-1; D: TRBD1; size: NA; length: 9; CDR3: ALTGSTEAF
V: TRBV28; J: TRBJ1-6; D: NA; size: NA; length: 15; CDR3: ASRTLARAVYNSPLH
V: TRBV2; J: TRBJ2-5; D: TRBD1; size: NA; length: 14; CDR3: ASSHPGQGAGETQY
V: TRBV2; J: TRBJ1-4; D: TRBD1; size: NA; length: 15; CDR3: ASSLRDRGSPNEKLF
V: TRBV27; J: TRBJ2-2; D: NA; size: NA; length: 11; CDR3: ASSPPNTGELF
V: TRBV11-1; J: TRBJ1-4; D: NA; size: NA; length: 11; CDR3: ASSFVRNEKLF
V: TRBV10-1; J: TRBJ2-3; D: NA; size: NA; length: 16; CDR3: ASSEFFVWRANTDTQY
V: TRBV7-9; J: TRBJ2-1; D: NA; size: NA; length: 10; CDR3: ASSPLSGTRI
V: TRBV10-1; J: TRBJ1-4; D: NA; size: NA; length: 11; CDR3: ASSESLAGKLF
V: TRBV6-5; J: TRBJ1-2; D: TRBD1; size: NA; length: 14; CDR3: ASSYSDRDRNYGYT
V: TRBV6-5; J: TRBJ2-2; D: TRBD2; size: NA; length: 14; CDR3: ASSYSSSGSTGELF
V: TRBV5-1; J: TRBJ2-3; D: TRBD2; size: NA; length: 19; CDR3: ASSLAAHPGLAGGPTDTQY
V: TRBV7-8; J: TRBJ1-6; D: TRBD1; size: NA; length: 13; CDR3: ASRPGQGLNSPLH
V: TRBV6-1; J: TRBJ1-5; D: TRBD1; size: NA; length: 12; CDR3: ASSDQQGRRPQH
V: TRBV6-4; J: TRBJ1-2; D: TRBD1; size: NA; length: 14; CDR3: ASSERPGTASYGYT
V: TRBV6-1; J: TRBJ2-2; D: TRBD2; size: few; length: 13; CDR3: ASSERLAGVGELF